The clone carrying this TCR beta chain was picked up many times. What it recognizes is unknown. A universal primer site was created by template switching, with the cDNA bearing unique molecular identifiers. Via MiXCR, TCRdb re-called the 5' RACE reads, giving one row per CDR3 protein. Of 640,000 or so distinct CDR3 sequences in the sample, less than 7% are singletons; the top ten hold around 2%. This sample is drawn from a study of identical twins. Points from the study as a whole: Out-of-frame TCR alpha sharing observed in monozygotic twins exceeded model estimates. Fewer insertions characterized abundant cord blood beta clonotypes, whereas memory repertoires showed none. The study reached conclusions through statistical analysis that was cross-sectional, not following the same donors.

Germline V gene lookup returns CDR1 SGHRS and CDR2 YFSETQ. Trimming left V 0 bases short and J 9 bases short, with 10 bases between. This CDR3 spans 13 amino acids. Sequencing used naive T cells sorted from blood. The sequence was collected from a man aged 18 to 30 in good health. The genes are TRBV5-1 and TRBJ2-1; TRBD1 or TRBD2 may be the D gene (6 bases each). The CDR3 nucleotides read TGCGCCAGCAGCTTGGGAGGGGGGAGTGAGCAGTTCTTC. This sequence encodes CASSLGGGSEQFF.